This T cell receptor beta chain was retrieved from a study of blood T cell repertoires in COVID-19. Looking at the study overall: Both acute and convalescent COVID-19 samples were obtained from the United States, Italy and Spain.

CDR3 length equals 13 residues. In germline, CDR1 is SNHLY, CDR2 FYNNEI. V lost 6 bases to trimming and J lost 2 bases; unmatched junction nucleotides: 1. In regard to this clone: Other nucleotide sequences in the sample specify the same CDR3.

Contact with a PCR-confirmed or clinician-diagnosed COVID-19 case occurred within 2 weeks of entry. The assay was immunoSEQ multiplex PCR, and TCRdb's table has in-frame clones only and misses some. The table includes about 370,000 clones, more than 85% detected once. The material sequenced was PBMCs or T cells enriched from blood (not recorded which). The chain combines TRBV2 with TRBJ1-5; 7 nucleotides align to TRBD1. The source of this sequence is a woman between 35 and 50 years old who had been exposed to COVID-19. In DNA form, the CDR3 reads TGTGCCAGCAGCGACAGGGGCAATCAGCCCCAGCATTTT. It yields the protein CASSDRGNQPQHF.